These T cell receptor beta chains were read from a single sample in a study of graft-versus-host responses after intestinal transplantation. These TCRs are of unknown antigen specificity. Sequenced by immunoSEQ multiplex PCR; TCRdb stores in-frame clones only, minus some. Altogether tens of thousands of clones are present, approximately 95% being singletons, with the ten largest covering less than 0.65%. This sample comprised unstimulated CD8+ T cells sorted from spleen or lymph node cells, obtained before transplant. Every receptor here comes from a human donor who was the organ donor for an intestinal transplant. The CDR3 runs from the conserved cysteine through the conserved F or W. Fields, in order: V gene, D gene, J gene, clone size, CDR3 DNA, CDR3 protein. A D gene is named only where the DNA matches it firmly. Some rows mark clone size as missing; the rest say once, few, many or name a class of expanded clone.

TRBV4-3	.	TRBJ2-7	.	TGCGCCAGCAGCCAAGGATGGGGGGCGCGGTACGAGCAGTACTTC	CASSQGWGARYEQYF
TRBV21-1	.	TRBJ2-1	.	TGTGCCAGCAGCAAAGTTCCGGCTAGCGGGGGGGCCAGTTCGGTCTTC	CASSKVPASGGASSVF
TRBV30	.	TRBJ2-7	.	TGTGCCTGGAGTGTGGGGCGGCCCTACGAGCAGTACTTC	CAWSVGRPYEQYF
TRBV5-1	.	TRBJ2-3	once	TGCGCCAGCAGAGTCACAGATACGCAGTATTTT	CASRVTDTQYF
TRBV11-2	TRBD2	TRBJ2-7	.	TGTGCCAGCAGCTTTGGACTAGCGGGGGGCCCCTACGAGCAGTACTTC	CASSFGLAGGPYEQYF
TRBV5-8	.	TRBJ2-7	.	TGTGCCAGCAGCTTGGGAAACCTGCCGATCTACGAGCAGTACTTC	CASSLGNLPIYEQYF
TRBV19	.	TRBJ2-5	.	TGTGCCAGTAGTATTTTGCTACAAGAGACCCAGTACTTC	CASSILLQETQYF
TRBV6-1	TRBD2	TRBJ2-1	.	TGTGCCATCTCTTCAAATCCGGGACTAGAACTGTTCTTC	CAISSNPGLELFF
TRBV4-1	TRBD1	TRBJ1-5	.	TGCGCCAGCAGCCAAGGGCCGGGACAGGGGTTGTCGGCCCAGCATTTT	CASSQGPGQGLSAQHF
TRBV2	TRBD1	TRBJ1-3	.	TGTGCCAGCAGTGTCGGGACAGGGCCAAACACCATATATTTT	CASSVGTGPNTIYF
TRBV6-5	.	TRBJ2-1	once	TGTGCCAGCAGTCTCTTAGGGACAAGTTACAATGAGCAGTTCTTC	CASSLLGTSYNEQFF
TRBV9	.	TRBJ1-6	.	TGTGCCAGCAGCGTACAGAGCTCCTATAATTCACCCCTCCACTTT	CASSVQSSYNSPLHF
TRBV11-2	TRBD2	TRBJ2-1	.	TGTGCCAGCAGCTCGACTAGCGGGGGACCCTCCTACAATGAGCAGTTCTTC	CASSSTSGGPSYNEQFF
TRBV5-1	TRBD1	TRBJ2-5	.	TGCGCCAGCAGTAGGGACAGGGGCTGGTTTTCTTGGTTCGGCCAAGAGACCCAGTACTTC	CASSRDRGWFSWFGQETQYF
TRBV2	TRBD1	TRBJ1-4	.	TGTGCCAGCAGTCCCGGGACAGGGCCCGTGGGTGAAAAACTGTTTTTT	CASSPGTGPVGEKLFF
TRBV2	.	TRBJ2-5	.	TGTGCCAGCATCCTCTTCCCCTTAAGCGGTAGGGAGACCCAGTACTTC	CASILFPLSGRETQYF
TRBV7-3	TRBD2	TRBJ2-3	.	TGTGCCAGCAGCTCCAGCGGGGCCCTCACAGATACGCAGTATTTT	CASSSSGALTDTQYF
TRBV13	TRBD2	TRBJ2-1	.	TGTGCCAGCAGCTTAGACGGGGGGGCGAATAATGAGCAGTTCTTC	CASSLDGGANNEQFF
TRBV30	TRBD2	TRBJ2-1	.	TGTGCCTGGATCACTTCTCCGGGACTAGCGGGGGCGAATGAGCAGTTCTTC	CAWITSPGLAGANEQFF
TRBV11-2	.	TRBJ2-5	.	TGTGCCAGCAGCTACACCTCCAAAGAGACCCAGTACTTC	CASSYTSKETQYF
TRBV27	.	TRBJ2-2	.	TGTGCCAGCAGTTTAAATGGAGCCGGGGAGCTGTTTTTT	CASSLNGAGELFF
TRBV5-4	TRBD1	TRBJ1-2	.	TGTGCCAGCAGCTTCTGGACAGGGGGCTTCTATGGCTACACCTTC	CASSFWTGGFYGYTF
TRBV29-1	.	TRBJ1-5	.	TGCAGCGTTGCCGGCAGGGAACCAGTTGGAGGTCAGCCCCAGCATTTT	CSVAGREPVGGQPQHF
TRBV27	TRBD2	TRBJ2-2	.	TGTGCCAGCAGTTTGGCTAGCGGGAACACCGGGGAGCTGTTTTTT	CASSLASGNTGELFF
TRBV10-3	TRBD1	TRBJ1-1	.	TGTGCCATCAGTGGCAGGGGGAAGACTGAAGCTTTCTTT	CAISGRGKTEAFF
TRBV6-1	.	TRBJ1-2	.	TGTGCCAGCAGTTATCATGGTAACTATGGCTACACCTTC	CASSYHGNYGYTF
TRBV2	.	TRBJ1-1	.	TGTGCCAGCAGCGACAACCCGGGAGGCCCAGACACTGAAGCTTTCTTT	CASSDNPGGPDTEAFF
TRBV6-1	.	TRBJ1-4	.	TGTGCCAGCAGTCTGGAGACATCTAATAATGAAAAACTGTTTTTT	CASSLETSNNEKLFF
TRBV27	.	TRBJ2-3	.	TGTGCCAGCAGTAAATTGGGGGCCGGGGATACGCAGTATTTT	CASSKLGAGDTQYF
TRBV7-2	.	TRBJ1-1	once	TGTGCCAGCAGCTTACCAGGGGCGGTCACTGAAGCTTTCTTT	CASSLPGAVTEAFF
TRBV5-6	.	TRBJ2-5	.	TGTGCCAGCAGCTTGGGTGGAAAAGAGACCCAGTACTTC	CASSLGGKETQYF
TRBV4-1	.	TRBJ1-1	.	TGCGCCAGCAGCCAACGTCTTGTTTTGGGCACTGAAGCTTTCTTT	CASSQRLVLGTEAFF
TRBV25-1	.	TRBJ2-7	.	TGTGCCAGCAGTGAATTGCGAGGGTTGGGCGAGCAGTACTTC	CASSELRGLGEQYF
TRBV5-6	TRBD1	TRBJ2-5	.	TGTGCCAGCAGCTTTTTTACAGGGGTTAAAGAGACCCAGTACTTC	CASSFFTGVKETQYF
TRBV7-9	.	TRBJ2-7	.	TGTGCCAGCAGCTTAGAGTTGACCTACGAGCAGTACTTC	CASSLELTYEQYF
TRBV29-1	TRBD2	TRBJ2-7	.	TGCAGCGTTGTACTGACCGAGCGGGGGGCCCAGGGAGAGCAGTACTTC	CSVVLTERGAQGEQYF
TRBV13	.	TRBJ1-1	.	TGTGCCAGCAGCTTAGCGGCTGAAGCTTTCTTT	CASSLAAEAFF
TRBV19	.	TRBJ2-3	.	TGTGCCAGTAGTATAGGGGGCACAGATACGCAGTATTTT	CASSIGGTDTQYF
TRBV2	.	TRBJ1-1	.	TGTGCCAGCAGTGTAGCGTTACAGACCGACACTGAAGCTTTCTTT	CASSVALQTDTEAFF
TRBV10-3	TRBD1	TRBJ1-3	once	TGTGCCATCAGTGAGAAATGGGACAGCCCAACCCATAACTCTGGAAACACCATATATTTT	CAISEKWDSPTHNSGNTIYF
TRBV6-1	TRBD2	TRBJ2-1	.	TGTGCCACCGATCCCGGGACTAGCGGGGGGAATGAGCAGTTCTTC	CATDPGTSGGNEQFF
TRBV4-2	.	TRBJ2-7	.	TGTGCCAGCAGCCAAGGCGACAGGATGGACGAGCAGTACTTC	CASSQGDRMDEQYF
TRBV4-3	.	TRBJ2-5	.	TGCGCCAGCAGCCAAGATGGAAATAACTTGCAAGAGACCCAGTACTTC	CASSQDGNNLQETQYF
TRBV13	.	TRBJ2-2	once	TGTGCCAGCACGGACACCGGGGAGCTGTTTTTT	CASTDTGELFF
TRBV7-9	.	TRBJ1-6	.	TGTGCCAGCAGCTTCGTCGTCAGGGTCCCCTATAATTCACCCCTCCACTTT	CASSFVVRVPYNSPLHF
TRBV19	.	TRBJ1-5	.	TGTGCCAGTAATCATCCGACATTCAATCAGCCCCAGCATTTT	CASNHPTFNQPQHF
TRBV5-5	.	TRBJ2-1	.	TGTGCCAGCAGCTTGGATCTGGGTGGCTACAATGAGCAGTTCTTC	CASSLDLGGYNEQFF
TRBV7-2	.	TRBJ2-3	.	TGTGCCAGCAGCATAGGAGGAGATACGCAGTATTTT	CASSIGGDTQYF